This T cell receptor (beta chain) comes out of a study of T-cell reconstitution after alpha-beta-depleted transplantation in children. Using unique molecular identifiers, the investigators prepared the TCRbeta library. Each CDR3 protein gets one entry after TCRdb re-called the PCR reads with MiXCR. The sample yields more than 550,000 distinct CDR3 sequences, roughly a tenth seen once. This CDR3 contains 14 residues. Germline CDR1 and CDR2: SSHAT and FNYEAQ (reference sequence). The sequence derives from a human donor who donated a stem cell graft to a child with acute myeloid leukemia. Sequenced material: PBMCs from the stem cell graft donor, taken from the stem cell graft. The chain joins TRBV7-7 to TRBJ2-6; D is perhaps TRBD1 (5 bases). CDR3 in amino acids: CATTTEAGANVLTF. The CDR3 DNA reads as TGTGCTACCACGACAGAAGCCGGGGCCAACGTCCTGACTTTC.